The clone carrying this T cell receptor (beta chain) was detected only a few times. These data belong to a study of cytomegalovirus exposure and HLA in healthy donors. The PCR was carried out with 60 Vbeta primers and 13 Jbeta primers. Clones were read by immunoSEQ multiplex PCR, and TCRdb kept only the in-frame ones, dropping some. Here the sample spans under 200,000 clones, more than 65% being singletons. Germline V gene sequence: CDR1 SGHNT, CDR2 YENEEA. V was pared by 5 bases and J by 1 base, with 7 bases of the junction left unmatched. The CDR3 has 16 amino acids. The receptor was isolated from a woman aged 50 to 60 in good health and CMV-seronegative. Sequencing used PBMCs. The rearrangement uses TRBV11-3 and TRBJ2-2; TRBD1 matches at 7 bases. The CDR3 reads CASSPRQGLNTGELFF. For the CDR3, the DNA is TGTGCCAGCAGCCCTAGACAGGGATTGAACACCGGGGAGCTGTTTTTT.